This T cell receptor beta chain originates from a study of cytomegalovirus exposure and HLA in healthy donors. The germline V gene has CDR1 SGHRS and CDR2 YFSETQ. The V gene end was trimmed by 5 bases and the J gene end by 1 base; junction bases not matched to a gene: 10. The CDR3 loop spans 17 amino acids. Study results and caveats: A later analysis reportedly identified an Asian-associated ancestry cluster as carrying fewer N-insertions than the roughly 700-donor mean. The study dropped some indistinguishable V segments, TRBV6-2 and TRBV6-3 among them. The dataset shows that most TCR sequences were rare, while some public TCRs occurred in many donors. CMV antigen specificity was confirmed in vitro for a few CMV-associated chains.

Remarks on this clone: Its target is not known.

Use of 60 Vbeta and 13 Jbeta primers characterized the PCR. The repertoire was sequenced with immunoSEQ multiplex PCR; TCRdb's copy has only in-frame clones and lacks some. The data hold under 150,000 clones, with approximately 80% observed a single time. Sequencing input: PBMCs. The receptor's source is a woman aged 55-69 years in good health and CMV-seronegative. The gene calls are TRBV5-1 and TRBJ2-3; the match to TRBD2 covers 10 bases. The CDR3 region is CASSPSGRAPGTDTQYF. DNA for the CDR3: TGCGCCAGCAGTCCAAGCGGGAGGGCTCCGGGCACAGATACGCAGTATTTT.